This T cell receptor beta chain was identified in a study of T cell responses to AZD1222 COVID-19 vaccine. About the research overall: Second-dose recipients at about 4 or about 12 weeks were treated as one pooled group. Whole-study results and caveats: Repertoire collection took place solely once the T cell response had peaked. Spike as a whole was targeted by vaccine-associated CD4 TCRs, dominant at 160-218 and 743-854. Only a handful of AZD1222 recipients tested seropositive at baseline.

CDR3 length equals 15 residues. Germline values: CDR1 SGHRS, CDR2 YFSETQ. The V segment lost 5 bases and the J segment 4 bases; nucleotides outside the gene matches: 9. With respect to this clone: Its antigen is undetermined.

The method was immunoSEQ multiplex PCR; TCRdb's version includes in-frame clones alone and lacks a portion of them. The sample shows 92,000 or so clones, 80% to 90% of them seen only once. This chain joins TRBV5-1 and TRBJ1-3, with 7 bases fitting TRBD1. The sample was peripheral blood, taken on day 0 of AZD1222 vaccination. The sequence came from an adult in good health. CDR3 in DNA: TGCGCCAGCAGGCCTACAGGGGTAGGAGGAAACACCATATATTTT. Its protein product is CASRPTGVGGNTIYF.